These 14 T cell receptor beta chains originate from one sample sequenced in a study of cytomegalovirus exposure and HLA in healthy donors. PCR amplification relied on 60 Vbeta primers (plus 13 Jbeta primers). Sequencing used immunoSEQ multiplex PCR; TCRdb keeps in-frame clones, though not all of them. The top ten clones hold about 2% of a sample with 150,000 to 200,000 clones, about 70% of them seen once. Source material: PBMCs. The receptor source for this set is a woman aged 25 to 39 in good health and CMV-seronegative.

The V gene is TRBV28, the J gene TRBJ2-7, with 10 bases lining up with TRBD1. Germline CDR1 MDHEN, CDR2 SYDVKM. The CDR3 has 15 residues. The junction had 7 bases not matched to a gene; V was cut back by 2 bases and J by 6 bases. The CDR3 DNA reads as TGTGCCAGCAGTTTAGTCCGACAGGGGGCGCGCGAGCAGTACTTC. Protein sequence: CASSLVRQGAREQYF.

Written as DNA, the CDR3 is TGTGCCAGCAGCAGGGGTAACTATGGCTACACCTTC. Translated, it gives CASSRGNYGYTF. V usage is TRBV27 and J usage is TRBJ1-2, with D perhaps TRBD1 (6 bases). The germline V and J ends were trimmed by 6 bases and 1 base, with 6 bases remaining between them. Looked up from germline, CDR1 is MNHEY and CDR2 is SMNVEV (reference sequence). The CDR3 totals 12 residues.

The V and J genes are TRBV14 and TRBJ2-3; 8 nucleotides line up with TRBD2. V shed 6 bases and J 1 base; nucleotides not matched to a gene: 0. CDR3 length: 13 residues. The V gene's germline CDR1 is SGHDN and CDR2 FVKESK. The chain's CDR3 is CASRAGGTDTQYF. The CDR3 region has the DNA TGTGCCAGCAGAGCGGGGGGCACAGATACGCAGTATTTT.

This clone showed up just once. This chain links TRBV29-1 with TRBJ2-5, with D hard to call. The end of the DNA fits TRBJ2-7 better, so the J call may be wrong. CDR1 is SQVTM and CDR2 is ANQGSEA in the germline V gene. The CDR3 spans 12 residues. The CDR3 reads CSVWPLGYEQYF. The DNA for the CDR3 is TGCAGCGTCTGGCCGCTCGGGTACGAGCAGTACTTC.

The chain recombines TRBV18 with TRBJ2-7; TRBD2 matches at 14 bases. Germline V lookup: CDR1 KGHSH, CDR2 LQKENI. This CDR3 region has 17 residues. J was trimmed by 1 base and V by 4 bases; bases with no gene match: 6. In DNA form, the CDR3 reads TGTGCCAGCTCACGGGGGACTAGCGGGAGTTGGTCCTACGAGCAGTACTTC. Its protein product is CASSRGTSGSWSYEQYF. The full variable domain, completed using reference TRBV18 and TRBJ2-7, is NAGVMQNPRHLVRRRGQEARLRCSPMKGHSHVYWYRQLPEEGLKFMVYLQKENIIDESGMPKERFSAEFPKEGPSILRIQQVVRGDSAAYFCASSRGTSGSWSYEQYFGPGTRLTVT.

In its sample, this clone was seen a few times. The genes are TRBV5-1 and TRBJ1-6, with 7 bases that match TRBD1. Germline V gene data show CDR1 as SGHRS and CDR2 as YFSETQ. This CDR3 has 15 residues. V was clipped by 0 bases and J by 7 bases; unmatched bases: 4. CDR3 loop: CASSLVQGENSPLHF. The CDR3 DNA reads TGCGCCAGCAGCTTGGTTCAGGGGGAGAATTCACCCCTCCACTTT.

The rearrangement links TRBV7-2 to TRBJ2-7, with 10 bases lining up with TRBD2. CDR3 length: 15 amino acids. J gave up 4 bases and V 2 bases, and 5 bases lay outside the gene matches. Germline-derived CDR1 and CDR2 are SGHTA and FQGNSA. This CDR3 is CASSLQLAGAYEQYF. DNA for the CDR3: TGTGCCAGCAGCTTACAGCTAGCGGGAGCTTACGAGCAGTACTTC.

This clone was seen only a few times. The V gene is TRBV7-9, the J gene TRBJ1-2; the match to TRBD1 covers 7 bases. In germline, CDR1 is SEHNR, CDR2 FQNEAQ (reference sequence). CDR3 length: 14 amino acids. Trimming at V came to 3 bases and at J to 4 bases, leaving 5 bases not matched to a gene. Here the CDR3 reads CASSFSGTAYGYTF. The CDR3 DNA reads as TGTGCCAGCAGCTTCTCCGGGACAGCCTATGGCTACACCTTC. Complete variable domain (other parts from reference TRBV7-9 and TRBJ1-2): DTGVSQNPRHKITKRGQNVTFRCDPISEHNRLYWYRQTLGQGPEFLTYFQNEAQLEKSRLLSDRFSAERPKGSFSTLEIQRTEQGDSAMYLCASSFSGTAYGYTFGSGTRLTVV.

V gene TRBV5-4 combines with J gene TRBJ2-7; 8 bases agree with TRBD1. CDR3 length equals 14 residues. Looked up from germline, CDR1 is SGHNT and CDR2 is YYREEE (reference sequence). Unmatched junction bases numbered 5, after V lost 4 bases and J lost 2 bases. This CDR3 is CASSLDRDAYEQYF. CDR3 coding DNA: TGTGCCAGCAGCCTGGACAGGGACGCCTACGAGCAGTACTTC. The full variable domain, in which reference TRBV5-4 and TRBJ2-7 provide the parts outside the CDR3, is ETGVTQSPTHLIKTRGQQVTLRCSSQSGHNTVSWYQQALGQGPQFIFQYYREEENGRGNFPPRFSGLQFPNYSSELNVNALELDDSALYLCASSLDRDAYEQYFGPGTRLTVT.

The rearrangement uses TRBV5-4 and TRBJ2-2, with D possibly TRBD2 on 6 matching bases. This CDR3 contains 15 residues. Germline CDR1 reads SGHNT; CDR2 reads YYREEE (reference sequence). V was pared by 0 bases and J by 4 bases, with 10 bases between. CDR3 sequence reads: CASSLGRGLTGELFF. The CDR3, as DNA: TGTGCCAGCAGCTTGGGGAGGGGTCTCACCGGGGAGCTGTTTTTT.

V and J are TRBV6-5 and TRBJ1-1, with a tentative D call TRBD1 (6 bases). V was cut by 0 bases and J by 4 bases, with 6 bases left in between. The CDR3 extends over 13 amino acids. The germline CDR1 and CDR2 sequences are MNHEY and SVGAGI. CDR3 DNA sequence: TGTGCCAGCAGTTACTCGACAGGCACTGAAGCTTTCTTT. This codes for CASSYSTGTEAFF.

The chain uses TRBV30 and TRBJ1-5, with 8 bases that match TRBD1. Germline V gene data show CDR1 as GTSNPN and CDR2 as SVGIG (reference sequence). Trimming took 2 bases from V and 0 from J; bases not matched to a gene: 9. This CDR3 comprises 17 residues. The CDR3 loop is CAWSLRTGRYSNQPQHF. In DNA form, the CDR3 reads TGTGCCTGGAGTCTTAGGACAGGGCGTTATAGCAATCAGCCCCAGCATTTT.

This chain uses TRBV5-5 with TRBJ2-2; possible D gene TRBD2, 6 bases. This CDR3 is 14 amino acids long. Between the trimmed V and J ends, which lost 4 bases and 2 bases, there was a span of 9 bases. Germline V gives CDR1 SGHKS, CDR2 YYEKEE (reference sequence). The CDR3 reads CASSPGLNTGELFF. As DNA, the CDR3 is TGTGCCAGCAGCCCGGGACTTAACACCGGGGAGCTGTTTTTT.

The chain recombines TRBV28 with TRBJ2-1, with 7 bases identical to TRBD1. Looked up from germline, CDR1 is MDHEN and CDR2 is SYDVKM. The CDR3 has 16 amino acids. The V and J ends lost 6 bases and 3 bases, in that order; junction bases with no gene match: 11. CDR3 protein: CASRTPTGVLYNEQFF. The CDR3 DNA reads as TGTGCCAGCAGAACCCCAACAGGGGTGCTCTACAATGAGCAGTTCTTC.